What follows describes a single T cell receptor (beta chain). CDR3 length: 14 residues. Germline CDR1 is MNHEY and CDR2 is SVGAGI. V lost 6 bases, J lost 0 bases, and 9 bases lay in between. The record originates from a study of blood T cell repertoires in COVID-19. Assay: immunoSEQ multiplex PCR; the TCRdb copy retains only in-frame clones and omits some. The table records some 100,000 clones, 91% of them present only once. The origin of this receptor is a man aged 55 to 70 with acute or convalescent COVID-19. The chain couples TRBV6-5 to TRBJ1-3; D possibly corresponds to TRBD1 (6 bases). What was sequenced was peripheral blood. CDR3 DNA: TGTGCCAGCAGGGACAGCTACTCTGGAAACACCATATATTTT. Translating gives CASRDSYSGNTIYF.